This TCR beta chain stems from a study of sequential checkpoint blockade in melanoma. Looking at the study overall: Patients were randomized 1:1 to nivolumab-then-ipilimumab or ipilimumab-then-nivolumab first-line. Both treatment sequences were followed by maintenance nivolumab.

Per germline, CDR1 MNHNY and CDR2 SVGAGI (reference sequence). This CDR3 is built from 13 residues. The V end lost 6 bases, the J end lost 3 bases, and 12 bases lay between the germline ends. This table comes from immunoSEQ multiplex PCR, and its TCRdb copy is limited to in-frame clones, with some not included. The sample has 16,000 or so clones; around 92% are singletons. As to treatment: randomized to nivolumab then ipilimumab (arm A) or the reverse (arm B). Live CD3+CD8+ CD19− CD56− cells were sorted from PBMCs. This TCR was sampled from a human donor with melanoma. Sequenced here: CD8+ T cells sorted from blood (inferred from file names), sampled from a patient given nivolumab and ipilimumab in sequence. The genes are TRBV6-6 and TRBJ2-7; weak D call: TRBD2 (6 bases). Here the CDR3 reads CASSARRVYEQYV. The DNA for the CDR3 is TGTGCCAGCAGCGCCCGGAGGGTCTACGAGCAGTACGTC.